The T cell receptor beta chain under discussion was sequenced for a study of cytomegalovirus exposure and HLA in healthy donors (dated by TCRdb to 2017 to 2019). Broadly, across the study: In an earlier analysis of under 600 of the donors, 250 to 300 Gb of sequence data and 100 million or so unique TCR beta sequences from approximately 180 million T cells were reported. Approximately 330 gigabases of sequencing data and around 80 million unique TCR sequences made up an early release that covered 640 HLA-typed donors. Of the roughly 400 genotyped donors, around 81% fell in the genetic ancestry cluster associated with self-reported Caucasian donors. The study aimed to test whether signatures of past pathogen exposure could be identified by cataloging public T cell receptors. The T cell repertoires of several hundred subjects were profiled by immunosequencing and related to cytomegalovirus serostatus. Along with the approximately 650-subject first cohort, a separate validation cohort of around 120 different subjects was used. The study combined high-throughput TCR immunosequencing, statistical association of individual TCRs with disease status, and machine learning to predict cytomegalovirus infection status. To study patterns of TCR occurrence, a later analysis re-analyzed previously published TCR beta repertoires from 650 to 750 donors and added high-resolution HLA genotyping. The later analysis used no new phenotypic data to find candidate immune exposures, relying instead on TCR beta sequences and their occurrence across donors. An earlier analysis of several hundred of the donors used high-throughput TCR beta sequencing to judge whether each TCR beta V gene segment behaved as functional or pseudogenic. Donor age, sex, ethnicity and CMV serostatus were compiled together with the repertoire data. In a later genetic analysis, genome-wide SNP genotypes for about 65% of the roughly 700 donors were used, and that subset was treated as a discovery cohort. Every discovery cohort repertoire had been produced on one sequencing platform. Both class I and class II loci were covered by HLA typing, at four-digit resolution. Typing coverage differed by locus: A, B, C, DRB1 and DQB1 were typed in roughly 629-630 donors, DQA1 in about 560, DPA1 in around 580, and DPB1 in 472. Several DR-DQ haplotypes were handled as single units for association and clustering because linkage in the cohort was strong. Among roughly 400 genotyped donors of the cohort, an average of roughly 230,000 unique TCR beta nucleotide sequences was sequenced per donor, of which 15% to 20% were non-productive. Beyond this particular receptor, the publication reports: In a later genetic analysis, a missense DCLRE1C variant was associated with V-gene and J-gene trimming of TCR beta chains, and the association was replicated in an independent cohort. The 87-base-pair reads could not distinguish some IMGT-functional V segments, including TRBV6-2 and TRBV6-3, so those segments were excluded. Because HLA typing was missing for some donors at each locus, association tests included only the typed subset. This cohort had only TCR beta chains sequenced, and the lack of alpha or paired-chain data limited which features could be detected. Correlated functional status among segregating V segments might reflect linkage disequilibrium, but an unknown experimental factor could not be ruled out. The sequencing pipeline was judged likely to have produced a cluster of highly shared sequence variants as a technical artifact. Across donors, most TCR sequences were observed very rarely, whereas some public TCRs were present in many individuals. Over 15 rarely observed V segments, including chromosome 9 orphons, were excluded from the earlier analysis of approximately 500 of the donors because counts were too low. The study gave a list of 150 to 200 TCR beta chains associated with cytomegalovirus. Immune exposure information for the cohort was limited to CMV serostatus. When HLA alleles, especially DR and DQ, strongly co-occurred, attributing TCR associations to individual alleles was difficult. A later analysis found that most CMV-associated TCR beta chains appeared HLA-restricted, with HLA associations seemingly driven largely by CMV exposure. A later genetic analysis reported fewer N-insertions in productive TCRs among donors in an Asian-associated ancestry cluster than the roughly 700-donor mean. Compared with equally common non-associated chains, HLA-associated TCR beta chains in a later analysis were more clonally expanded and had lower generation probabilities. A further reported finding was that TCR beta sequences accurately predicted the HLA-A and HLA-B alleles for most subjects in the first cohort. In a later analysis, the rate of TCR association differed among HLA loci, with DRB1 alleles having the most associated TCRs and HLA-C alleles having the fewest. The authors suggested that the approach could potentially be generalized to other disease states and immunological phenotypes. In vitro tests confirmed that three of the cytomegalovirus-associated TCR beta chains recognize cytomegalovirus antigens. Presence/absence analyses assumed roughly uniform sequencing depth across donors, an assumption that may not hold. At a false discovery rate of 0.05, a later analysis linked roughly 17,000 TCR beta sequences to specific HLA alleles. The classifier was reported to diagnose cytomegalovirus status with high specificity and sensitivity in both the original and validation cohorts. In an earlier analysis of 450 to 750 of the donors, most TCR beta V segments appeared in productive rearrangements about 87% or about 30% of the time, broadly matching IMGT annotations. According to a later analysis, parvovirus B19, influenza, CMV and Epstein-Barr virus appeared linked to several top co-occurrence clusters.

Relative to germline, V is missing 6 bases and J is missing 2 bases, with 3 bases of the junction outside any gene match. From the cysteine up to the phenylalanine, the CDR3 has a length of 14 residues. CDR3 DNA only is kept here, 42 bases in frame from base 1. The germline V gene encodes CDR1 SNHLY and CDR2 FYNNEI. About this clone: Which antigen it targets is not known. Base qualities are not at hand, and no much larger clone is one base apart.

The cohort comprised 666 healthy bone marrow donors. All cohort members were sampled while nominally healthy, although unrecorded immune exposures were likely present. The donor tested CMV seropositive and was one of the 289 seropositive cohort members. A peripheral blood sample was provided by each donor, and peripheral blood mononuclear cells were used for TCR beta sequencing. Genomic DNA extraction from the blood cell samples was performed with the Qiagen DNeasy Blood Extraction Kit. The library was prepared using the immunoSEQ multiplex PCR assay. For the multiplex PCR, a mixture combining 60 forward primers for TCR Vbeta segments and 13 reverse primers for TCR Jbeta segments was used. A multiplex PCR assay on genomic DNA amplified the CDR3 region of rearranged TCR beta genes. The amplified TCR beta libraries were sequenced on the Illumina HiSeq System as 87-base-pair reads. The authors processed their data as follows. A later analysis tallied around 80 million unique TCR beta chains across the 666 repertoires, and about 10 million of those chains were shared by two or more donors. A nearest-neighbor algorithm error-corrected the raw reads and collapsed the reads into unique sequences, merging closely related sequences to remove PCR and sequencing errors. Alignment of CDR3 sequences to IMGT reference sequences was used to assign V, D and J gene segments. For a sequence to be retained, a match of at least six nucleotides was required to both a V gene segment and a J gene segment. A rearrangement was called productive if the CDR3 had no stop codons and remained in frame with V and J, and every other rearrangement was called non-productive. Following IMGT convention, CDR3 was defined as the stretch from the second conserved V-encoded cysteine to the conserved J-encoded phenylalanine. The earlier analysis of some 600 of the donors excluded sequences that lacked an unambiguous match to a single V gene segment. An earlier analysis of about 590 of the donors classified V segments as functional when productive rearrangements were above 56.7% and as segregating when the standard deviation between donors was above 5%. A statistical classification framework was built to diagnose cytomegalovirus status from the catalog of TCR beta chain sequences. A later analysis assigned V and J genes by comparing TCR nucleotide sequences with IMGT/GENE-DB human TR gene sequences. A later analysis assigned CDR3 sequences and most-parsimonious VDJ recombination scenarios with the TCRdist pipeline. A later analysis defined each TCR beta chain by its CDR3 amino acid sequence plus V-gene family, and excluded reads lacking a unique V-gene family. A later analysis removed several hundred highly shared, low-generation-probability nucleotide sequences to deal with suspected cross-contamination and a sequencing artifact. In a later analysis, a clonal expansion index for each public chain was calculated from normalized within-repertoire ranks of inferred template counts. Generation probabilities in a later analysis came from a VDJ recombination model fitted to out-of-frame rearrangements, and those results were checked against IGoR. In a later analysis, hypergeometric tests were used to score TCR-TCR, TCR-HLA and TCR-CMV co-occurrence, with a repertoire-size bias correction applied to TCR pairs. A later analysis estimated false discovery rates by permuting HLA or CMV assignments 20 times. In a later analysis, co-occurring TCRs were grouped with DBSCAN, and TCRdist sequence similarity was added when clustering was performed within HLA-allele-positive subsets. Repertoires with fewer than 30,000 or more than 120,000 public chains, plus five repertoires with anomalous nucleotide sharing, were excluded from co-occurrence clustering. In TCRdb, the immuneACCESS table is reduced to in-frame sequences with V and J assigned. These tables do not hold every clone; where another copy was compared, an unresolved V gene accounts for under half, and the others remain unexplained. V and J calls and clone size are copied from that table; D and trimming were computed from the DNA. The sample data list about 200,000 clones, and roughly 80% of these were observed just once. The ten largest clones take up 5.5% to 7% of the sample.

The sequence joins TRBV2 to TRBJ2-2, with 7 bases aligning to TRBD1. What was sequenced was PBMCs. The clonotype originates from a woman aged 50 to 60 in good health and CMV-seropositive. The CDR3 protein is CASRRDSNTGELFF. Read as DNA, the sequence is TGTGCCAGCAGAAGGGACAGTAACACCGGGGAGCTGTTTTTT.